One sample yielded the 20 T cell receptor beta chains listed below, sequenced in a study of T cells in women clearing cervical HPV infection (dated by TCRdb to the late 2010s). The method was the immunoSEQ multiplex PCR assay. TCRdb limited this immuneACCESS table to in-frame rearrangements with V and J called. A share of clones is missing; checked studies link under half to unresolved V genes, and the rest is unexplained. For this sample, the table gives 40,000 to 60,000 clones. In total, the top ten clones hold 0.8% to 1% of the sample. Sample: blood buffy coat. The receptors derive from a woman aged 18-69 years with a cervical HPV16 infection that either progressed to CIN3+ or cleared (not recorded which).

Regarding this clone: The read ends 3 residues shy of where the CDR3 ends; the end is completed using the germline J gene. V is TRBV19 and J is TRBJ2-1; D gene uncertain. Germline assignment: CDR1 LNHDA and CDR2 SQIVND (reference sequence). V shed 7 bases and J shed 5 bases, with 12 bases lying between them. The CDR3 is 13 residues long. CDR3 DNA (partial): TGTGCCAGTACCGAGGCCCGTGACAATGAG. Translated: CASTEARDNE. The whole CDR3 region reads CASTEARDNEQFF.

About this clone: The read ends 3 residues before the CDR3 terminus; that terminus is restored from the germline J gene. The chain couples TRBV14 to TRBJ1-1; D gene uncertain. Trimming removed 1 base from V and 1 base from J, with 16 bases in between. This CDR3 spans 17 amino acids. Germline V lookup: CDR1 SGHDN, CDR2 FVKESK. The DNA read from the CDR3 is TGTGCCAGCAGCCAAGTATTTAGTCGGCGGGGGAACACTGAA. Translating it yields CASSQVFSRRGNTE. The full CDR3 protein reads CASSQVFSRRGNTEAFF.

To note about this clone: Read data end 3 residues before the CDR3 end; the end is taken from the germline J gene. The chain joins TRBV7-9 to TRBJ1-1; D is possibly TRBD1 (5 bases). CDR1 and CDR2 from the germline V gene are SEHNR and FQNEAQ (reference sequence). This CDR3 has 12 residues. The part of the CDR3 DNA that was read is TGTGCCAGCAGCTTTGAGGGGAGAGGA. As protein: CASSFEGRG. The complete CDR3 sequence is CASSFEGRGAFF.

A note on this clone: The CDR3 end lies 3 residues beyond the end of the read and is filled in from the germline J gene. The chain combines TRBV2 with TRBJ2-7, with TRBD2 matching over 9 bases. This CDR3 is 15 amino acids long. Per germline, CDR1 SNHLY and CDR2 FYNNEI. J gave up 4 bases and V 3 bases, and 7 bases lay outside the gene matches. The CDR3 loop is CASSDAGLAGYEQYF. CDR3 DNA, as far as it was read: TGTGCCAGCAGTGATGCCGGGCTAGCGGGGTACGAG.

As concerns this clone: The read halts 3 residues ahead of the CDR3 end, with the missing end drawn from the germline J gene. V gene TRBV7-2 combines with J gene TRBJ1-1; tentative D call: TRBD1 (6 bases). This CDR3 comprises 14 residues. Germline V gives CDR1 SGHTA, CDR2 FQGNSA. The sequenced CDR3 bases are TGTGCCAGCAGCTCCGTAAGCGGGGGGGCCCTA. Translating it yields CASSSVSGGAL. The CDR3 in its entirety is CASSSVSGGALAFF.

The CDR3: CASSPWGGVGNEQFF. CDR3 bases read: TGTGCCAGCAGTCCTTGGGGGGGGGTGGGAAATGAG. The chain is built from TRBV6-2 or TRBV6-3 and TRBJ2-1, with 7 nucleotides matching TRBD2. The observed sequence ends 3 residues before the CDR3 terminus, with the missing tail filled in from the germline J gene. CDR3 size: 15 residues. V was pared by 5 bases and J by 7 bases, with 11 bases of the junction left unmatched. CDR1 and CDR2 from the germline V gene are MNHEY and SVGEGT.

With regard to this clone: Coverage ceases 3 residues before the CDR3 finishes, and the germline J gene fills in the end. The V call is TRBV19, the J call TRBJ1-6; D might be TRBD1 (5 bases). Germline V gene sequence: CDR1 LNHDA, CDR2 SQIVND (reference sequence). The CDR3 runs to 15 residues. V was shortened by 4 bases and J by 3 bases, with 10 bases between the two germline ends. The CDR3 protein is CASSTQGVYNSPLHF. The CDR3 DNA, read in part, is TGTGCCAGTAGTACCCAGGGAGTCTATAATTCACCC.

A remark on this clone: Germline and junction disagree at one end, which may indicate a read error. The CDR3 bases that were read are TGTGCTAGCAGCCGGGGACTAGCGGGGGGCCCCGAGACC. It translates to CASSRGLAGGPET. In full, the CDR3 is CASSRGLAGGPETQYF. The V call is TRBV7-7, the J call TRBJ2-5, with 15 bases matching TRBD2. The read terminates 3 residues ahead of where the CDR3 ends, so the germline J gene completes it. CDR1 SSHAT and CDR2 FNYEAQ come from the germline V gene (reference sequence). CDR3 length equals 16 residues.

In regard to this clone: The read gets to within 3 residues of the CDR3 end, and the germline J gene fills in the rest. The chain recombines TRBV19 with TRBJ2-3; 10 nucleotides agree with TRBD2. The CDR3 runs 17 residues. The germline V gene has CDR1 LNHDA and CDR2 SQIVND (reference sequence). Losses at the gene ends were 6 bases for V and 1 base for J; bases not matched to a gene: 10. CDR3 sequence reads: CASSPPSLAGGTDTQYF. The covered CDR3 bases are TGTGCCAGTAGCCCCCCCTCCCTAGCGGGGGGCACAGATACG.

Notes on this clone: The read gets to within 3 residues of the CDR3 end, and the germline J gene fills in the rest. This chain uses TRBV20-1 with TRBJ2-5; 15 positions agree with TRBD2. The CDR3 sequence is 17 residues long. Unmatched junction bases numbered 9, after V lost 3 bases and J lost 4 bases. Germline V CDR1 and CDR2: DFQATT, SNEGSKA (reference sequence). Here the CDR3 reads CSASPKGLAGGGETQYF. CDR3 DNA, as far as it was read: TGCAGTGCTAGCCCTAAGGGACTAGCGGGGGGAGGAGAGACC.

The CDR3 bases that were read are TGTGCCAGCAGCGTAGGACAAAACTCCTACGAG. Its protein product is CASSVGQNSYE. The full CDR3 reads CASSVGQNSYEQYF. The chain has TRBV9 and TRBJ2-7; no definite D call. Read sequence stops 3 residues before the CDR3 end, and the germline J gene provides the missing end. CDR1 and CDR2 (germline): SGDLS, YYNGEE. With 0 bases removed from V and 0 bases from J, the gap between germline ends came to 7 bases. The CDR3 contains 14 residues.

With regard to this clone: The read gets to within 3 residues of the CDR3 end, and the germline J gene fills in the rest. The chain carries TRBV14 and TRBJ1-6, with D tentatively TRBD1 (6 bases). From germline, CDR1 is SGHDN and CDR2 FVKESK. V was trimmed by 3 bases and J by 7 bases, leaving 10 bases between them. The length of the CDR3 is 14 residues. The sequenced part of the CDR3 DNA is TGTGCCAGCAGCCAGGACAGCAACAATTCACCC. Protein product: CASSQDSNNSP. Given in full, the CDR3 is CASSQDSNNSPLHF.

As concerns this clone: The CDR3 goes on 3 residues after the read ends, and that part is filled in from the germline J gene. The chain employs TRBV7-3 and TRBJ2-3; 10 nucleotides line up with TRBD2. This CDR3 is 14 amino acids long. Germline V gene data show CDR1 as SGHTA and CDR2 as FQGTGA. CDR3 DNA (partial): TGTGCCAGCAGCCCCGGGACTAGCGCGGAGACG. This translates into CASSPGTSAET. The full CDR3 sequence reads CASSPGTSAETQYF.

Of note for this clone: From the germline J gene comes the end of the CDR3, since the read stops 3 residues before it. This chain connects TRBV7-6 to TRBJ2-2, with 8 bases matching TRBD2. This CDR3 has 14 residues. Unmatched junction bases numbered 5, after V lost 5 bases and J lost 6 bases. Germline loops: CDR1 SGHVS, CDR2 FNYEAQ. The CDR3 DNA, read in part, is TGTGCCAGCAGCGCCCGGACTAGCCCCGGGGAG. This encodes CASSARTSPGE. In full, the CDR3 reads CASSARTSPGELFF.

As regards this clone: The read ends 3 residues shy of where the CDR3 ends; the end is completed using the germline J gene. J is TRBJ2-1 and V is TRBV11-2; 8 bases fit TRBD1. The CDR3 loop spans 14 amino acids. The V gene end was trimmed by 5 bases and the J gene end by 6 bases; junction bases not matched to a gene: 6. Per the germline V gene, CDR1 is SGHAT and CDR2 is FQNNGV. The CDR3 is CASSPTGAANEQFF. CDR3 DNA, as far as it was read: TGTGCCAGCAGCCCGACAGGGGCCGCCAATGAG.

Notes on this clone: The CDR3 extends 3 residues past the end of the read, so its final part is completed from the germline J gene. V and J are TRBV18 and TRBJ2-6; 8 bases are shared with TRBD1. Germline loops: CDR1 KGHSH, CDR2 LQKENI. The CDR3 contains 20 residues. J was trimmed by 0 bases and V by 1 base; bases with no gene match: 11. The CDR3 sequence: CASSPLHPGQGSSGANVLTF. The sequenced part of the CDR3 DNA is TGTGCCAGCTCACCACTACACCCTGGACAGGGTAGCTCTGGGGCCAACGTC.

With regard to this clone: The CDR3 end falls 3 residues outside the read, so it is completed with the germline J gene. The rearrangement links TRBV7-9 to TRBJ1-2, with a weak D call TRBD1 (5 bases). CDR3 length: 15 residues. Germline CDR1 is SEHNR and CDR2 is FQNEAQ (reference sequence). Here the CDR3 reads CASSGRGDYSYDYTF. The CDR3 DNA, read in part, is TGTGCCAGCAGCGGCCGGGGGGACTACTCCTACGAC.

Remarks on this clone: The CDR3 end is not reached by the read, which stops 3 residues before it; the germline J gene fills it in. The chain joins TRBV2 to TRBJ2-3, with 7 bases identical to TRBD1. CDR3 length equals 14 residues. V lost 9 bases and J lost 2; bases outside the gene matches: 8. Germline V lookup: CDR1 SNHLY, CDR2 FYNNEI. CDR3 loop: CARDGTDYTDTQYF. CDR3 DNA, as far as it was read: TGTGCCAGGGATGGGACAGATTACACAGATACG.

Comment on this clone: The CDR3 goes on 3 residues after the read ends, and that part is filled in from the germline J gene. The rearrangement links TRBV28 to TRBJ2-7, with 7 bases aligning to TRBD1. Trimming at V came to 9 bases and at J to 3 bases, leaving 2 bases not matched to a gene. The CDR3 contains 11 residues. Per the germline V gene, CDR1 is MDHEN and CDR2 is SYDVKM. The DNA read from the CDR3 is TGTGCCAGTGGGACAGACTACGAG. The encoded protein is CASGTDYE. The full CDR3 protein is CASGTDYEQYF.

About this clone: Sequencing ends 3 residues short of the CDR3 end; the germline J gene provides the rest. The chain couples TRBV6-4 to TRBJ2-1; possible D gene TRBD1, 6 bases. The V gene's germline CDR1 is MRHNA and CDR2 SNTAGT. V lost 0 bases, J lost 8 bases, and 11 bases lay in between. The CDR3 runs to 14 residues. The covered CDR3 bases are TGTGCCAGCAGTGACTCTGCAGGGGTCGATGAG. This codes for CASSDSAGVDE. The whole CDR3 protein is CASSDSAGVDEQFF.